This TCR beta chain originates from a study of T cell repertoires in cytomegalovirus infection. About the research overall: Well-studied HLA-B-restricted epitopes and recently identified HLA-C-restricted epitopes of CMV were both used in the study. Indications of both CMV infection and matching HLA type were provided by public TCR beta signatures.

Study findings and constraints: Across the ex vivo response, the dominant clonotypes were HLA-C-restricted CMV-specific TCR beta clonotypes.

Concerning this clonotype: What it recognizes is unknown.

TCRdb reprocessed the reads with MiXCR, giving one entry per CDR3 protein. The sample shows about 470,000 distinct CDR3 sequences, under 55% of them seen only once. There are 14 residues in the CDR3. V lost 1 base and J lost 3, with 9 bases in between. The V gene's germline CDR1 is SGHTA and CDR2 FQGNSA. The gene calls are TRBV7-2 and TRBJ1-2, with D unresolved. The sequenced sample was cultured PBMCs, obtained from culture after CMV antigen stimulation. The receptor was derived from a human donor in good health (CMV status not recorded). Some clones in this sample may be carry-over from other donors' samples. The DNA of the CDR3 is TGTGCCAGCAGCTTAGGTTTTACCTACTATGGCTACACCTTC. Translated: CASSLGFTYYGYTF.